This T cell receptor beta chain is drawn from a study of vaccination effects on CD4 cells after COVID-19. Study as a whole: Two doses of BNT162b2 or mRNA-1273 vaccine were administered to participants.

The repertoire was sequenced with immunoSEQ multiplex PCR; TCRdb's copy has only in-frame clones and lacks some. The repertoire consists of tens of thousands of clones, with about 70% occurring once and the leading ten covering 2.5% to 3%. CDR3 size: 17 residues. Per the germline V gene, CDR1 is SGDLS and CDR2 is YYNGEE. Trimming pared 0 bases from V and 0 bases from J, leaving 12 bases between. With respect to this clone: Its antigen is not identified.

Before sequencing took place, the ViraFEST assay used viral peptide pools to expand antigen-specific CD4+ T cells. It was after approximately 11 days of culture that CD4+ T cells were isolated. Among the vaccine recipients, none had a prior SARS-CoV-2 infection, and nucleocapsid antibodies were negative. Each culture well received under 2.5 million PBMC. These cells were then cultured in IMDM with 7.5 to 10 IU/ml IL-2 and 9.5 to 10 ug/ml peptides. This clonotype was sampled from a human donor who received a COVID-19 vaccine. This chain connects TRBV9 to TRBJ2-2, with D unresolved. The specimen comprised CD4+ T cells from PBMCs cultured with HCoV-NL63 spike peptides, sampled before COVID-19 vaccination. Here the CDR3 DNA reads TGTGCCAGCAGCGTAGGTAGTGCAGAGACGAACACCGGGGAGCTGTTTTTT. It codes for CASSVGSAETNTGELFF. The full variable domain, its missing parts supplied by reference TRBV9 and TRBJ2-2, is DSGVTQTPKHLITATGQRVTLRCSPRSGDLSVYWYQQSLDQGLQFLIQYYNGEERAKGNILERFSAQQFPDLHSELNLSSLELGDSALYFCASSVGSAETNTGELFFGEGSRLTVL.